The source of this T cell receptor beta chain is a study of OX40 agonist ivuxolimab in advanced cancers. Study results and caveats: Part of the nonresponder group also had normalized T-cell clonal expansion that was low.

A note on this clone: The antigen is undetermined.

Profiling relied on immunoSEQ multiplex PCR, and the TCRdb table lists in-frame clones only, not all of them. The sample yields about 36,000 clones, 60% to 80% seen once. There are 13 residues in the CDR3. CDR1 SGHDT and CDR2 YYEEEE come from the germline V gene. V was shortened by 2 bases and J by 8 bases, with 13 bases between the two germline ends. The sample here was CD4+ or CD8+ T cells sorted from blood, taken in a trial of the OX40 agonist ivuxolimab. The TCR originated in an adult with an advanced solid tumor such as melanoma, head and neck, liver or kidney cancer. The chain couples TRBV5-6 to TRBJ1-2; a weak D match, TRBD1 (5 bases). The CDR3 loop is CASSLDGAGGYTF. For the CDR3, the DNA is TGTGCCAGCAGCTTAGACGGGGCAGGAGGCTACACCTTC.